This is a list of T cell receptor beta chains from one sample in a study of shared clonotypes between healthy human individuals. The protocol was immunoSEQ multiplex PCR, while the TCRdb copy is restricted to in-frame clones and leaves out a portion. The data contain 950,000 to 1,300,000 clones, around 74% of them singletons. Sequenced sample: memory CD4+ T cells sorted from blood. Receptors originate from a man aged 18 to 30 in good health. CDR3s include the opening cysteine and the closing phenylalanine or tryptophan. A D gene is named only where the DNA matches it firmly. Only part of the rows carry a size: once, few, many, or a class if the clone is expanded.

v_call	d_call	j_call	clone_size	cdr3_nt	cdr3_aa
TRBV5-6	.	TRBJ1-3	.	TGTGCCAGCAGCTTCCTCGGAGCGGACAGCGTCTCTGGAAACACCATATATTTT	CASSFLGADSVSGNTIYF
TRBV6-6	TRBD1	TRBJ2-1	.	TGTGCCAGCAGCCGCGGGACAGGGTATAATAATGAGCAGTTCTTC	CASSRGTGYNNEQFF
TRBV18	.	TRBJ2-1	.	TGTGCCAGCTCCCCGGACAGTCTCTCCAATGAGCAGTTCTTC	CASSPDSLSNEQFF
TRBV2	.	TRBJ1-6	.	TGTGCCAGCAGTGGGGATTATTCACCCCTCCACTTT	CASSGDYSPLHF
TRBV5-1	TRBD1	TRBJ2-7	.	TGCGCCAGCAGCTTGGTGGGACAGGGCGAGACCGAGCAGTACTTC	CASSLVGQGETEQYF
TRBV10-1	.	TRBJ2-7	.	TGCGCCAGCAGTGAGCTCTCTGGGGAGCAGTACTTC	CASSELSGEQYF
TRBV4-3	TRBD1	TRBJ1-3	.	TGCGCCAGCAGCCAAGCTCTCCAGGGGGCTGGAAACACCATATATTTT	CASSQALQGAGNTIYF
TRBV13	.	TRBJ2-1	.	TGTGCCAGCAGCCGCGACAGAAGCTCCTACAATGAGCAGTTCTTC	CASSRDRSSYNEQFF
TRBV2	.	TRBJ2-7	.	TGTGCCAGCAGACCCTCCCTCCACGAGCAGTACTTC	CASRPSLHEQYF
TRBV6-1	.	TRBJ2-4	.	TGTGCCAGCAGTGAAAGAAGGGGGATCGTAAACATTCAGTACTTC	CASSERRGIVNIQYF
TRBV15	.	TRBJ2-3	.	TGTGCCACCAGCAGAGATGGTGTTGGGTTGTTAGCAGATACGCAGTATTTT	CATSRDGVGLLADTQYF
TRBV5-1	.	TRBJ2-7	.	TGCGCCAGCAGCTTGAGAGGGCCCGAGCAGTACTTC	CASSLRGPEQYF
TRBV15	TRBD2	TRBJ2-7	.	TGTGCCACCGCGGGGACTATACGGGGCGAGCAGTACTTC	CATAGTIRGEQYF
TRBV19	.	TRBJ2-6	.	TGTGCCGTATCACCAGGGACCGGGGCCAACGTCCTGACTTTC	CAVSPGTGANVLTF
TRBV29-1	.	TRBJ2-7	.	TGCAGCGTCGCCCCCGACAGCTCTTCCTACGAGCAGTACTTC	CSVAPDSSSYEQYF
TRBV6-1	TRBD1	TRBJ1-2	.	TGTGCCAGCAGTGAATCGGGGACAGGGGTAGTTAGTGTTGGCTACACCTTC	CASSESGTGVVSVGYTF
TRBV10-3	.	TRBJ2-1	.	TGTGCCATCAGGGGGACGGGCCATGAGCAGTTCTTC	CAIRGTGHEQFF
TRBV11-2	TRBD1	TRBJ2-7	.	TGTGCCAGCAGCCCCCGACAGGGGGAATACGAGCAGTACTTC	CASSPRQGEYEQYF
TRBV7-7	.	TRBJ2-5	.	TGTGCTAGCAGCGCGTGGGGGGAAGAGACCCAGTACTTC	CASSAWGEETQYF
TRBV6-6	TRBD2	TRBJ2-5	few	TGTGCCAGCCTCAAGCGGGAGGAAGGGACCCAGTACTTC	CASLKREEGTQYF
TRBV5-1	TRBD1	TRBJ2-2	.	TGCGCCAGCAGCTCTGACAGGGGCAGGGAGCTGTTTTTT	CASSSDRGRELFF
TRBV5-1	TRBD1	TRBJ2-5	few	TGCGCCAGCAGCGGACAGGGGGGAGAGACCCAGTACTTC	CASSGQGGETQYF
TRBV11-2	TRBD2	TRBJ2-3	.	TGTGCCAGCACCTACCTCCTTAGCGGGGTTGGAGATACGCAGTATTTT	CASTYLLSGVGDTQYF
TRBV7-7	.	TRBJ2-1	.	TGTGCTAGCAGCCCAGGGGGGTCCACCTCTTTAGGCGAGCAGTTCTTC	CASSPGGSTSLGEQFF
TRBV10-1	.	TRBJ2-3	.	TGCGCCAGCAGTCCGTGGCTGAGCACAGATACGCAGTATTTT	CASSPWLSTDTQYF
TRBV5-1	.	TRBJ2-1	few	TGCGCCAGCAGCGCCGGGACGGCGGCCTACAATGAGCAGTTCTTC	CASSAGTAAYNEQFF
TRBV28	TRBD1	TRBJ2-2	.	TGTGCCAGCAGTTCCCGACAGGGCCTGGTGGTCGGGGAGCTGTTTTTT	CASSSRQGLVVGELFF
TRBV5-4	.	TRBJ2-6	.	TGTGCCAGCAGCGCCGGACGGTCGGGTGCGAGGGCCAACGTCCTGACTTTC	CASSAGRSGARANVLTF
TRBV7-9	TRBD2	TRBJ2-3	.	TGTGCCAGCAGCCCCACAGCGGGACTCACAGATACGCAGTATTTT	CASSPTAGLTDTQYF
TRBV2	TRBD1	TRBJ1-6	.	TGTGCCAGCAGAACTAGGACAGGGGGTAATTCACCCCTCCACTTT	CASRTRTGGNSPLHF
TRBV9	.	TRBJ2-2	.	TGTGCCAGCAGCGCCCCTACAGGTTACACCGGGGAGCTGTTTTTT	CASSAPTGYTGELFF
TRBV5-4	.	TRBJ2-7	.	TGTGCCAGCAGCGGGGGACCCGACTACGAGCAGTACTTC	CASSGGPDYEQYF
TRBV5-4	.	TRBJ2-5	many	TGTGCCAGCAGCTCGTCCCAGGGTGGGAGGACCCAGTACTTC	CASSSSQGGRTQYF
TRBV7-2	.	TRBJ2-5	.	TGTGCCAGCAGCTTAGAGTCAGGGCGTGAGACCCAGTACTTC	CASSLESGRETQYF
TRBV28	TRBD1	TRBJ1-6	.	TGTGCCAGCAGTACGGGGACAGTTCTTAATTCACCCCTCCACTTT	CASSTGTVLNSPLHF
TRBV6-1	.	TRBJ1-1	once	TGTGCCAGCAGAATAGACGGCCAAGCTTTCTTT	CASRIDGQAFF
TRBV5-1	.	TRBJ2-1	.	TGCGCCAGCAGGCTAAGGGACGGTGAGCAGTTCTTC	CASRLRDGEQFF
TRBV6-1	.	TRBJ2-2	.	TGTGCCAGCAGTGAAGTGGGGGGGCTAGCCGGGGAGCTGTTTTTT	CASSEVGGLAGELFF
TRBV7-2	.	TRBJ2-7	few	TGTGCCAGCAGCTTCTCCTACGAGCAGTACTTC	CASSFSYEQYF
TRBV18	TRBD2	TRBJ2-5	.	TGTGCCAGCTCTACGGGCACTAGCGCAATTCAAGAGACCCAGTACTTC	CASSTGTSAIQETQYF
TRBV19	.	TRBJ2-5	.	TGTGCCACCGCCCCGGGACCTAAAGAGACCCAGTACTTC	CATAPGPKETQYF
TRBV27	.	TRBJ1-4	few	TGTGCCAGCAGTCCTACAGGGACTACTAATGAAAAACTGTTTTTT	CASSPTGTTNEKLFF
TRBV2	TRBD2	TRBJ2-7	.	TGTGCCAGCAGGGCCGGGACTAGCGGTGTCGACGAGCAGTACTTC	CASRAGTSGVDEQYF
TRBV10-3	.	TRBJ2-2	.	TGTGCCATCCCTGGAGGCATTGACACCGGGGAGCTGTTTTTT	CAIPGGIDTGELFF
TRBV30	TRBD1	TRBJ2-3	.	TGTGCCTGGAGTACTCGGGACAGACGCTCTAGCACAGATACGCAGTATTTT	CAWSTRDRRSSTDTQYF
TRBV7-9	.	TRBJ2-7	.	TGTGCCAGCAGCTTCCAGAACTACGAGCAGTACTTC	CASSFQNYEQYF
TRBV19	.	TRBJ1-5	.	TGTGCCAGTACTCCATCAAAGAGTAGCAATCAGCCCCAGCATTTT	CASTPSKSSNQPQHF